This T cell receptor beta chain is drawn from a study of blood T cell repertoires in COVID-19. The table came from immunoSEQ multiplex PCR; TCRdb's copy has only in-frame clones and leaves some out. The table records about 150,000 clones, 79% of them present only once. This CDR3 spans 16 amino acids. Trimming removed 2 bases at V and 3 bases at J, with 17 bases between. Looked up from germline, CDR1 is LNHDA and CDR2 is SQIVND (reference sequence). The material sequenced was PBMCs or T cells enriched from blood (not recorded which). The genes are TRBV19 and TRBJ2-7; D possibly corresponds to TRBD1 (5 bases). The receptor was isolated from a woman in her seventies in a cohort exposed to, infected with or recovered from COVID-19 (not recorded which). CDR3 sequence reads: CASSILGASSYYEQYF. The DNA of the CDR3 is TGTGCCAGTAGTATACTTGGGGCTTCCTCCTACTACGAGCAGTACTTC. The full variable domain, its missing parts supplied by reference TRBV19 and TRBJ2-7, is DGGITQSPKYLFRKEGQNVTLSCEQNLNHDAMYWYRQDPGQGLRLIYYSQIVNDFQKGDIAEGYSVSREKKESFPLTVTSAQKNPTAFYLCASSILGASSYYEQYFGPGTRLTVT.